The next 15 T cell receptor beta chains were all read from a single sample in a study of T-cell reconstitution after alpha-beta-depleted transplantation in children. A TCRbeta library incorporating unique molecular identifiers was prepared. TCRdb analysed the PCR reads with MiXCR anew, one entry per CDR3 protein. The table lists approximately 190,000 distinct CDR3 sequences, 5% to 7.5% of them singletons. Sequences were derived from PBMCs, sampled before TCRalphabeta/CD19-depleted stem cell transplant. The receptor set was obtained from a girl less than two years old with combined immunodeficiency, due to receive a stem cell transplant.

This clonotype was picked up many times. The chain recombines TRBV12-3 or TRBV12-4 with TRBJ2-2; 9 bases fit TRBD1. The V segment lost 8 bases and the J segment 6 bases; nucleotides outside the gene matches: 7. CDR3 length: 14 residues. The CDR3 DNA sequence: TGTGCCAGCTCCGGGACAGGGTCCTCCGGGGAGCTGTTTTTT. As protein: CASSGTGSSGELFF.

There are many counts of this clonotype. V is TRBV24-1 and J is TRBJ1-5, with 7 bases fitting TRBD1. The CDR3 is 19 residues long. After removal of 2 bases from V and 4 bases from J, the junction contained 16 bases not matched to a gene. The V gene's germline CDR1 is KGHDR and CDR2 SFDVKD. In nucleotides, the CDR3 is TGTGCCACCAGTGATTCCACTGGGGCGACAGGGCTGAGGAATCAGCCCCAGCATTTT. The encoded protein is CATSDSTGATGLRNQPQHF.

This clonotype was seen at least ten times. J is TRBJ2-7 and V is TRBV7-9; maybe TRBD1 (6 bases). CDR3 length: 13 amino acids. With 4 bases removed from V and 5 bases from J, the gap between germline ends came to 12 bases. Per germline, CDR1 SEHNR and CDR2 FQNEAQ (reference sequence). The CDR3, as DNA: TGTGCCAGCAGCTCAGACAGGATCCACGAGCAGTACTTC. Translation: CASSSDRIHEQYF. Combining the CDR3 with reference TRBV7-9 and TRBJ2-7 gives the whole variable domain DTGVSQNPRHKITKRGQNVTFRCDPISEHNRLYWYRQTLGQGPEFLTYFQNEAQLEKSRLLSDRFSAERPKGSFSTLEIQRTEQGDSAMYLCASSSDRIHEQYFGPGTRLTVT.

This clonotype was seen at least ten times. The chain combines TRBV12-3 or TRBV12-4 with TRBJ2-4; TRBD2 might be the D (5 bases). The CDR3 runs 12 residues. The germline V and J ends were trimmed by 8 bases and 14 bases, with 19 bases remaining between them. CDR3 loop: CASGSILGQEYF. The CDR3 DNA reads TGTGCCAGCGGGAGCATTTTGGGCCAGGAGTACTTC.

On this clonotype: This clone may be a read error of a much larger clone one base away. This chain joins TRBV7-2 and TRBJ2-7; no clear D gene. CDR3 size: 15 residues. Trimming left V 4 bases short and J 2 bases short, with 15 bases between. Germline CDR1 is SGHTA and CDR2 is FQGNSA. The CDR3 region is CASSSGSGSPYEQYF. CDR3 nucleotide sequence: TGTGCCAGCAGCTCAGGTAGTGGCAGTCCCTACGAGCAGTACTTC.

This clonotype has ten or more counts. CDR3 sequence: CASSRRSEETQYF. Written as DNA, the CDR3 is TGTGCCAGCAGCCGCCGAAGTGAAGAGACCCAGTACTTC. V gene TRBV6-2 or TRBV6-3 combines with J gene TRBJ2-5; D ambiguous. Germline V gene sequence: CDR1 MNHEY, CDR2 SVGEGT. The ends were cut back, 6 bases at V and 3 bases at J, with 11 bases in the middle. This CDR3 has 13 residues.

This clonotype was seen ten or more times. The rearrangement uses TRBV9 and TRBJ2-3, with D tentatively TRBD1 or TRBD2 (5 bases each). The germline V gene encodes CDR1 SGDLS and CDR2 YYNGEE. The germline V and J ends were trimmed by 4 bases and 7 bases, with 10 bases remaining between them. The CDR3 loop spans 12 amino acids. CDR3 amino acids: CASSLGENTQYF. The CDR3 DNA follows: TGTGCCAGCAGCTTAGGGGAGAATACGCAGTATTTT.

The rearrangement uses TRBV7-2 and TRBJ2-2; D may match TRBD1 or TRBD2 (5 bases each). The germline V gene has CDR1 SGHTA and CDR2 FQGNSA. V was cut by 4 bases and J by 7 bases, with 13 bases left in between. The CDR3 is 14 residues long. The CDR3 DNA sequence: TGTGCCAGCAGCTCGGGGCCGATCTGCGGGGAGCTGTTTTTT. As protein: CASSSGPICGELFF.

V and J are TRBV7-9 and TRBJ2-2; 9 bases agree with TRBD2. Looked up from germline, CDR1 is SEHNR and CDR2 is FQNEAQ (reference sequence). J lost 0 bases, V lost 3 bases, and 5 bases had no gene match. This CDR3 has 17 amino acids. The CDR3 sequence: CASSLYSGRPNTGELFF. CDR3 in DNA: TGTGCCAGCAGCTTGTACAGCGGGAGGCCGAACACCGGGGAGCTGTTTTTT.

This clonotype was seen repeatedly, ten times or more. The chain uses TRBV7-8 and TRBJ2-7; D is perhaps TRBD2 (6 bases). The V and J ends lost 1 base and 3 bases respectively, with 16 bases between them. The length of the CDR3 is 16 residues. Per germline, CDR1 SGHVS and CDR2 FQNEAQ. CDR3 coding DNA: TGTGCCAGCAGCTTAGATAGCGGCAAACCCAACTACGAGCAGTACTTC. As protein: CASSLDSGKPNYEQYF. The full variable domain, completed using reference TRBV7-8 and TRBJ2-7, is GAGVSQSPRYKVAKRGQDVALRCDPISGHVSLFWYQQALGQGPEFLTYFQNEAQLDKSGLPSDRFFAERPEGSVSTLKIQRTQQEDSAVYLCASSLDSGKPNYEQYFGPGTRLTVT.

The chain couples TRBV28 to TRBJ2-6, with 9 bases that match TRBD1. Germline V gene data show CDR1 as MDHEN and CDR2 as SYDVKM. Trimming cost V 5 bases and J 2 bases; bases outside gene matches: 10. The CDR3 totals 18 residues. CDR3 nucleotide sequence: TGTGCCAGCAGTGCGGGGACAGGGTTGTGGACTGGGGCCAACGTCCTGACTTTC. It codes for CASSAGTGLWTGANVLTF.

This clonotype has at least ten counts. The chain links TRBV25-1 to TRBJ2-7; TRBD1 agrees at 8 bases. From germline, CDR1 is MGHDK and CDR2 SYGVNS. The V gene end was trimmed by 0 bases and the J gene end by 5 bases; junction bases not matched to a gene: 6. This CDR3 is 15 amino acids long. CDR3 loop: CASSEYSDRGHEQYF. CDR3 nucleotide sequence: TGTGCCAGCAGTGAATATAGCGACAGGGGACACGAGCAGTACTTC.

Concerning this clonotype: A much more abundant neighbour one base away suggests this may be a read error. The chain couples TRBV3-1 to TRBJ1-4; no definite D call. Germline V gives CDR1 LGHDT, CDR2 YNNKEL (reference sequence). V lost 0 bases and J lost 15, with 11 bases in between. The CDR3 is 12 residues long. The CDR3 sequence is CASSQDELGVFF. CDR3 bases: TGTGCCAGCAGCCAAGACGAACTTGGGGTGTTTTTT.

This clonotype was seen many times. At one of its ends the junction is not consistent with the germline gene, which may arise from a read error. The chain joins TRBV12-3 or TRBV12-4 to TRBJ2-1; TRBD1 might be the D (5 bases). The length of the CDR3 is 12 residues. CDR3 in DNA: TGTGCCATCAGTGGGGCACTCAATGAGCAGTTCTTC. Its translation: CAISGALNEQFF.

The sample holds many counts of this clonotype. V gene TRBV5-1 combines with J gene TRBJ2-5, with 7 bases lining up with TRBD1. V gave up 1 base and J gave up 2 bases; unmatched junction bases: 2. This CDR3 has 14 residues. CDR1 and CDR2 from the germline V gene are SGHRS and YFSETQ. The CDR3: CASSLSTGQETQYF. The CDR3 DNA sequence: TGCGCCAGCAGCTTGTCGACAGGGCAAGAGACCCAGTACTTC.